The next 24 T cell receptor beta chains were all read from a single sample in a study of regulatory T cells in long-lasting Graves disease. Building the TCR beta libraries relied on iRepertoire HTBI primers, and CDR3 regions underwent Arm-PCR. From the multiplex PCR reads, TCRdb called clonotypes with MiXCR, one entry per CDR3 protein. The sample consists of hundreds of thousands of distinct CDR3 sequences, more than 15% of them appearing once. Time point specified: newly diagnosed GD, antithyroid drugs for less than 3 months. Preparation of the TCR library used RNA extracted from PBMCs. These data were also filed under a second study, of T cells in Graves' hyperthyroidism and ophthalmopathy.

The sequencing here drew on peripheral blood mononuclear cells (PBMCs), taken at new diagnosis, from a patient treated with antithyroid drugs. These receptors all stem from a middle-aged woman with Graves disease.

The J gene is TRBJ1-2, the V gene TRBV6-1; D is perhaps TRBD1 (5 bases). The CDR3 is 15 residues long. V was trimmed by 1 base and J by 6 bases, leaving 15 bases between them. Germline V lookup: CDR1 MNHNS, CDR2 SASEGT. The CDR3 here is CASSEDPAGSNGYTF. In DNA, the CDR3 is TGTGCCAGCAGTGAAGACCCTGCAGGGTCGAATGGCTACACCTTC.

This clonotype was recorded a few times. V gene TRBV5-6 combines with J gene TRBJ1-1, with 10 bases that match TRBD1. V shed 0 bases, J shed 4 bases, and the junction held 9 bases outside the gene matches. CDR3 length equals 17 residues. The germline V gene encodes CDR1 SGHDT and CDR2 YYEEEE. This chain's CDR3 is CASSLVRQGARRTEAFF. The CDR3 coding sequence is TGTGCCAGCAGCTTGGTTAGACAGGGGGCCAGACGCACTGAAGCTTTCTTT.

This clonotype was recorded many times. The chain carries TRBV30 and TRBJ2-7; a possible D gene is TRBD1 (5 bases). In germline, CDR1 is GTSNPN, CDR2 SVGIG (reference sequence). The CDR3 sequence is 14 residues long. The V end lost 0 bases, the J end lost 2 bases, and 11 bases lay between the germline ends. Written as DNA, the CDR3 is TGTGCCTGGAGTGTACAGGCCACCACCTACGAGCAGTACTTC. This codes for CAWSVQATTYEQYF.

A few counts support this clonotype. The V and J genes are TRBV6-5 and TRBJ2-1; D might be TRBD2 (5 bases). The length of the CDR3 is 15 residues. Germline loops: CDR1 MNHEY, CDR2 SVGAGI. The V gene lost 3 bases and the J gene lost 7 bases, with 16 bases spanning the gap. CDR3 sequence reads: CASSYSGLVRNEQFF. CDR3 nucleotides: TGTGCCAGCAGTTATTCCGGACTGGTGAGAAATGAGCAGTTCTTC.

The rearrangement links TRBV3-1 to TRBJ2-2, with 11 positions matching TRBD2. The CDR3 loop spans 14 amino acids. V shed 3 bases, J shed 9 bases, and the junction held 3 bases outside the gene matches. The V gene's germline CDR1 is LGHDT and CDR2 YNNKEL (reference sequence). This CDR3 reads CASSHSGGARELFF. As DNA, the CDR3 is TGTGCCAGCAGCCATAGCGGGGGGGCCCGGGAGCTGTTTTTT.

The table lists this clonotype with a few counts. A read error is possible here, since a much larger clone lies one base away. CDR3 amino acids: CASNPGQGTGELFF. Written as DNA, the CDR3 is TGTGCCAGCAATCCGGGACAGGGCACCGGGGAGCTGTTTTTT. The V call is TRBV9, the J call TRBJ2-2; 9 bases agree with TRBD1. CDR3 length equals 14 residues. V gave up 6 bases and J gave up 4 bases; unmatched junction bases: 4. Germline V gene sequence: CDR1 SGDLS, CDR2 YYNGEE.

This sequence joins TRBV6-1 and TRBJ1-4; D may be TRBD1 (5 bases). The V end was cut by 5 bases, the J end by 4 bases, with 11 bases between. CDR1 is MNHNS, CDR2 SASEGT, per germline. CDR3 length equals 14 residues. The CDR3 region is CASSPGSNNEKLFF. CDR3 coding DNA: TGTGCCAGCAGTCCAGGGAGCAATAATGAAAAACTGTTTTTT.

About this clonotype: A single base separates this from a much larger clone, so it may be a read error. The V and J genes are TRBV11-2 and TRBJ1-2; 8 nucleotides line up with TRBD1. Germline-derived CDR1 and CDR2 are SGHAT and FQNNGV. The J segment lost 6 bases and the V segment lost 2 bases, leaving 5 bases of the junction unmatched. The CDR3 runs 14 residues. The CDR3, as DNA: TGTGCCAGCAGCTTACCGACAGGGGTCCATGGCTACACCTTC. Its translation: CASSLPTGVHGYTF.

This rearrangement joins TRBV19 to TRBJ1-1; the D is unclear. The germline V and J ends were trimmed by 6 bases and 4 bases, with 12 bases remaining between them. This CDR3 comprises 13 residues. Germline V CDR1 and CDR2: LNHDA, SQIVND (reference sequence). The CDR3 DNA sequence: TGTGCCAGTAGAGCTGGCGGACCCACTGAAGCTTTCTTT. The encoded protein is CASRAGGPTEAFF.

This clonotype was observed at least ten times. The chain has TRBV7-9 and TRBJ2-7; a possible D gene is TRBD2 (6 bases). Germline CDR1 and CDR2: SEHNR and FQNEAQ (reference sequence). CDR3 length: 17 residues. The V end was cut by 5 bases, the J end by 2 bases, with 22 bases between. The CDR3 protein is CASSPVFSAGMAYEQYF. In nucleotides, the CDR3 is TGTGCCAGCAGCCCTGTCTTCTCGGCGGGGATGGCCTACGAGCAGTACTTC.

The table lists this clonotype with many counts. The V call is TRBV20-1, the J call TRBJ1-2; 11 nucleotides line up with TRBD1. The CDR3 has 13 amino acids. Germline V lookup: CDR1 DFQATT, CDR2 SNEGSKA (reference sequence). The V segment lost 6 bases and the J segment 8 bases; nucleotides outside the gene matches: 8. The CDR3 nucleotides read TGCAGTGCACCCACGGACAGGGGGCTCGGCTACACCTTC. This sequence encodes CSAPTDRGLGYTF.

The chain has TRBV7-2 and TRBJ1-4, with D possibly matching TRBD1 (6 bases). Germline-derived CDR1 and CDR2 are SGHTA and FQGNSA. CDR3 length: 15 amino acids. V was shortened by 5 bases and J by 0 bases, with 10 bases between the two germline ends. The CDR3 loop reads CASSPDSTTNEKLFF. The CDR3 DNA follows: TGTGCCAGCAGCCCGGACAGTACAACTAATGAAAAACTGTTTTTT. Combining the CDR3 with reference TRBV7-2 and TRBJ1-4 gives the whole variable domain GAGVSQSPSNKVTEKGKDVELRCDPISGHTALYWYRQSLGQGLEFLIYFQGNSAPDKSGLPSDRFSAERTGGSVSTLTIQRTQQEDSAVYLCASSPDSTTNEKLFFGSGTQLSVL.

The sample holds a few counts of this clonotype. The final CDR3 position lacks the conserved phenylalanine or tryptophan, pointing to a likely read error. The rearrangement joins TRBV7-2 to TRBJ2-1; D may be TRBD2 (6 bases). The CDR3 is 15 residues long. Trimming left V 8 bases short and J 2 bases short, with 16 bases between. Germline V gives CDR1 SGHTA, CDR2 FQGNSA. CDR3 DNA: TGTGCCAGCGGGCAGGGCGGGGCGGCCTACAATGAGCAGTTCCTC. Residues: CASGQGGAAYNEQFL.

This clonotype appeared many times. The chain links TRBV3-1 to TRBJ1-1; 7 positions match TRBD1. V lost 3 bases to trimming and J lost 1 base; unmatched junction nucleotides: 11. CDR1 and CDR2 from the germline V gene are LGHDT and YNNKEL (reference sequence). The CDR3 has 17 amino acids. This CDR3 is CASSQNYMTGWNTEAFF. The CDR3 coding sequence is TGTGCCAGCAGCCAGAACTACATGACAGGGTGGAACACTGAAGCTTTCTTT. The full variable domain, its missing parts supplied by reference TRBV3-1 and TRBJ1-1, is DTAVSQTPKYLVTQMGNDKSIKCEQNLGHDTMYWYKQDSKKFLKIMFSYNNKELIINETVPNRFSPKSPDKAHLNLHINSLELGDSAVYFCASSQNYMTGWNTEAFFGQGTRLTVV.

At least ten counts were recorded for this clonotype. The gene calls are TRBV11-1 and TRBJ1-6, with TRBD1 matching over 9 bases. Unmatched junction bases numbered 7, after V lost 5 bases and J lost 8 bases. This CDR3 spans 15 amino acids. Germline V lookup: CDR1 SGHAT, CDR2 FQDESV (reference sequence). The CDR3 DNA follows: TGTGCCAGCAGCCGAGGGCGACAGGGGGATTCACCCCTCCACTTT. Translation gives CASSRGRQGDSPLHF.

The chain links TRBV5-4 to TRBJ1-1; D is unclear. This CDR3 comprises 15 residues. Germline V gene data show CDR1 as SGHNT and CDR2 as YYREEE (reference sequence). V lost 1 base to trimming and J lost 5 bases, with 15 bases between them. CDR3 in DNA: TGTGCCAGCAGCTTGAGGTGGGGTGACGGAACTGAAGCTTTCTTT. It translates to CASSLRWGDGTEAFF.

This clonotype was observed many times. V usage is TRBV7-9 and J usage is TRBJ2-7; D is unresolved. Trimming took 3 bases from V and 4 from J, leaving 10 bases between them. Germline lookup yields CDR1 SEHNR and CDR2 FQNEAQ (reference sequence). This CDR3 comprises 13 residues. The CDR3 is CASSFSGSYEQYF. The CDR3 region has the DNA TGTGCCAGCAGCTTTTCGGGTTCTTACGAGCAGTACTTC.

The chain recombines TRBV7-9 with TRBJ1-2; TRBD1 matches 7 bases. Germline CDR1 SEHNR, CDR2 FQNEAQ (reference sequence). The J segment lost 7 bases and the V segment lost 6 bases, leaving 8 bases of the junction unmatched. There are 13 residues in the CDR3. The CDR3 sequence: CASSRQGSPGYTF. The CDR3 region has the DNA TGTGCCAGCAGTCGACAGGGTTCTCCTGGCTACACCTTC.

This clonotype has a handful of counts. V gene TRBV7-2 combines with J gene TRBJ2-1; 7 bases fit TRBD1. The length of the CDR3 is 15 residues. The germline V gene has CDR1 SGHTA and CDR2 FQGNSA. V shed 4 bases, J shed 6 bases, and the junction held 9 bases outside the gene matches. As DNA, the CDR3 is TGTGCCAGCAGCTCCGACAGGGCTATAGGCAATGAGCAGTTCTTC. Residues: CASSSDRAIGNEQFF. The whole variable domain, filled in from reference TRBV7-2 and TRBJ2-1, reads GAGVSQSPSNKVTEKGKDVELRCDPISGHTALYWYRQSLGQGLEFLIYFQGNSAPDKSGLPSDRFSAERTGGSVSTLTIQRTQQEDSAVYLCASSSDRAIGNEQFFGPGTRLTVL.

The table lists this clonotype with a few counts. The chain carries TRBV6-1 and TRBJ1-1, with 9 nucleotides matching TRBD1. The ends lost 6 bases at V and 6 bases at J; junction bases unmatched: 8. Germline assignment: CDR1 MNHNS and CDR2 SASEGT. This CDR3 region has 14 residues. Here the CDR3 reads CASSLEQGAAEAFF. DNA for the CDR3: TGTGCCAGCAGCCTGGAACAGGGGGCGGCTGAAGCTTTCTTT.

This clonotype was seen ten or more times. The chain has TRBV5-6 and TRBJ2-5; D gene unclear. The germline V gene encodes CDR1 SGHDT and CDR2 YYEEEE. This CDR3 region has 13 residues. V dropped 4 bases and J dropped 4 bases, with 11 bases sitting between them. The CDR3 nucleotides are TGTGCCAGCAGCGTCGGGCCTTCAGAGACCCAGTACTTC. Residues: CASSVGPSETQYF.

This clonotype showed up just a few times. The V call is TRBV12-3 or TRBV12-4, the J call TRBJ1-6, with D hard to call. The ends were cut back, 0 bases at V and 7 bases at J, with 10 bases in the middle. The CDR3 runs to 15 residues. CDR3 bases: TGTGCCAGCAGTTTAGCGAGCCACAGCAATTCACCCCTCCACTTT. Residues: CASSLASHSNSPLHF.

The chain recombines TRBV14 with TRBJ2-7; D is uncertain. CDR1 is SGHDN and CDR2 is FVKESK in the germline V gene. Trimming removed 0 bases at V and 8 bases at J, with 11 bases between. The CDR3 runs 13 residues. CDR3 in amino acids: CASSQDGVQQQYF. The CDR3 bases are TGTGCCAGCAGCCAAGATGGGGTGCAGCAGCAGTACTTC. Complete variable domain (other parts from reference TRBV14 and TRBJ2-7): EAGVTQFPSHSVIEKGQTVTLRCDPISGHDNLYWYRRVMGKEIKFLLHFVKESKQDESGMPNNRFLAERTGGTYSTLKVQPAELEDSGVYFCASSQDGVQQQYFGPGTRLTVT.

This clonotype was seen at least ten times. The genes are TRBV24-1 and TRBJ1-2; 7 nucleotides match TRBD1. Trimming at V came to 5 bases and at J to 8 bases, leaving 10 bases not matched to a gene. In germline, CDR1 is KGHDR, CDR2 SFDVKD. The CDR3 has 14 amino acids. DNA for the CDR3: TGTGCCACCAGTGGCCTGGGACAGCAGGAGGGCTACACCTTC. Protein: CATSGLGQQEGYTF.